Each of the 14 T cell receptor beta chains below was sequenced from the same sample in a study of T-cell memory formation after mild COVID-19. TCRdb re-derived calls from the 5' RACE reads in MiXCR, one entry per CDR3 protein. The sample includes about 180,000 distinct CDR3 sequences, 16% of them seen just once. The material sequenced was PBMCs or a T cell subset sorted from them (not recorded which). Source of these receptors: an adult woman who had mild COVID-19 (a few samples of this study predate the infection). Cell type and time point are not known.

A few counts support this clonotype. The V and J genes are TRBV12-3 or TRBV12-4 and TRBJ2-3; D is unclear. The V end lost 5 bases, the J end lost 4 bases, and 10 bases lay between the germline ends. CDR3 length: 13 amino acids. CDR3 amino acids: CASSPVSSDTQYF. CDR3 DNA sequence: TGTGCCAGCAGTCCAGTTAGCTCAGATACGCAGTATTTT.

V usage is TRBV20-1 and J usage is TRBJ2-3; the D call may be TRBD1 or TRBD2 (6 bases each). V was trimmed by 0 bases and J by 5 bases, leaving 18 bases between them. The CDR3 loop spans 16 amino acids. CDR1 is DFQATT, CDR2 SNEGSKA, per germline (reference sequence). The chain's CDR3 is CSARDLARGQLDTQYF. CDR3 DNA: TGCAGTGCTAGAGATCTAGCCCGGGGGCAACTAGATACGCAGTATTTT.

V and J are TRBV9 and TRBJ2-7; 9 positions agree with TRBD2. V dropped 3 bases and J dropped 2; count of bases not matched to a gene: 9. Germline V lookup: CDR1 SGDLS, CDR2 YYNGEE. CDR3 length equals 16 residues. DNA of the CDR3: TGTGCCAGCAGCGCCCTTAGCGGGGGAACTACCTACGAGCAGTACTTC. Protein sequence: CASSALSGGTTYEQYF. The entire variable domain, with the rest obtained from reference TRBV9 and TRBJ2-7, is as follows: DSGVTQTPKHLITATGQRVTLRCSPRSGDLSVYWYQQSLDQGLQFLIQYYNGEERAKGNILERFSAQQFPDLHSELNLSSLELGDSALYFCASSALSGGTTYEQYFGPGTRLTVT.

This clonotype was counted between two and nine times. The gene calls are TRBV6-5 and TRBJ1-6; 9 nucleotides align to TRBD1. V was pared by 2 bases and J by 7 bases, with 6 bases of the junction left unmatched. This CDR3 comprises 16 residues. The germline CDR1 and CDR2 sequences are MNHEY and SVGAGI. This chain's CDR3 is CASSYRTGTGNSPLHF. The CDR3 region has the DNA TGTGCCAGCAGTTACCGGACCGGGACAGGGAATTCACCCCTCCACTTT.

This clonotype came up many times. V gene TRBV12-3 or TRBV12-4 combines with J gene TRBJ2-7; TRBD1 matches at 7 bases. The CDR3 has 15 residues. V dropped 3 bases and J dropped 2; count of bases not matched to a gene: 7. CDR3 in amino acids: CASSFSGTAAYEQYF. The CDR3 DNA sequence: TGTGCCAGCAGTTTTTCCGGGACAGCCGCCTACGAGCAGTACTTC.

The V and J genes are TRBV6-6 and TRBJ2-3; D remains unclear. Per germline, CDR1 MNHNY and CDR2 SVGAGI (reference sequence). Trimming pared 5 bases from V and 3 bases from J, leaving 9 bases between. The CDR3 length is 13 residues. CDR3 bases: TGTGCCAGCAGTCGTATTTCGACAGATACGCAGTATTTT. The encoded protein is CASSRISTDTQYF.

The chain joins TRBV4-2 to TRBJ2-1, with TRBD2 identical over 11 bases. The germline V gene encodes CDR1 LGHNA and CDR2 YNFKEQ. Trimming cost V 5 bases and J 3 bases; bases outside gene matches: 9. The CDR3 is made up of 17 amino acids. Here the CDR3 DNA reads TGTGCCAGCAGCGAAAAGGAGGGACTAGCGGTCTACAATGAGCAGTTCTTC. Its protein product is CASSEKEGLAVYNEQFF.

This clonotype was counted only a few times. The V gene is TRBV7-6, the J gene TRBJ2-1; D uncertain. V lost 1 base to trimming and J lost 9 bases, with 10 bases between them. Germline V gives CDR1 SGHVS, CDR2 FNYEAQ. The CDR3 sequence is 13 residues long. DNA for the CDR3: TGTGCCAGCAGCTTAGGGGAAGTCAGTGAGCAGTTCTTC. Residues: CASSLGEVSEQFF.

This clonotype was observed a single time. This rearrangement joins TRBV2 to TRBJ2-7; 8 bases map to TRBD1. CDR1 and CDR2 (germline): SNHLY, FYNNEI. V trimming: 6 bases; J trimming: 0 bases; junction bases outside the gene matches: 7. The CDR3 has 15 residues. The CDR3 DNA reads TGTGCCAGCAGGTATGACAGGGGACTCTCCTACGAGCAGTACTTC. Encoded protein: CASRYDRGLSYEQYF. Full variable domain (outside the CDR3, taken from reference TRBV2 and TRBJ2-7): EPEVTQTPSHQVTQMGQEVILRCVPISNHLYFYWYRQILGQKVEFLVSFYNNEISEKSEIFDDQFSVERPDGSNFTLKIRSTKLEDSAMYFCASRYDRGLSYEQYFGPGTRLTVT.

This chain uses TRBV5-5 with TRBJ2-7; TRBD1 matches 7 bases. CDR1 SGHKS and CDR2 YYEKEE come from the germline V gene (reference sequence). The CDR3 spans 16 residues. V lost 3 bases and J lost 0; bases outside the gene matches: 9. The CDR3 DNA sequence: TGTGCCAGCAGCTCGGGACAGCATATCAGCTCCTACGAGCAGTACTTC. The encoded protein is CASSSGQHISSYEQYF.

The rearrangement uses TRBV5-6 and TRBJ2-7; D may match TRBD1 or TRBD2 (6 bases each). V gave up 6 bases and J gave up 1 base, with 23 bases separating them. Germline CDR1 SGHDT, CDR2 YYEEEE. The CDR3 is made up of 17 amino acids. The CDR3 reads CASTPVGGRANSYEQYF. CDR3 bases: TGTGCCAGCACCCCGGTGGGGGGCAGGGCGAATTCCTACGAGCAGTACTTC. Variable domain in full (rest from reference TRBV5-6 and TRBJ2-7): DAGVTQSPTHLIKTRGQQVTLRCSPKSGHDTVSWYQQALGQGPQFIFQYYEEEERQRGNFPDRFSGHQFPNYSSELNVNALLLGDSALYLCASTPVGGRANSYEQYFGPGTRLTVT.

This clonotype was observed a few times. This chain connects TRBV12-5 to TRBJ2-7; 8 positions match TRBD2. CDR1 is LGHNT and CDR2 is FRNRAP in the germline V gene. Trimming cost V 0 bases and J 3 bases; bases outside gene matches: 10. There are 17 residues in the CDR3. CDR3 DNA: TGTGCTAGTGGTTTGGTACTCGGGAGGGGTACCCACTACGAGCAGTACTTC. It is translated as CASGLVLGRGTHYEQYF.

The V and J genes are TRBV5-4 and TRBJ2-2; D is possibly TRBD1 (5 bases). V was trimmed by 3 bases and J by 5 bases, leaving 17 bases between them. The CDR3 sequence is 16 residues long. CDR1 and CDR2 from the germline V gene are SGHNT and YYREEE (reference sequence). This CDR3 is CASSSAGSVFTGELFF. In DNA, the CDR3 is TGTGCCAGCAGCTCAGCAGGGTCGGTCTTTACCGGGGAGCTGTTTTTT.

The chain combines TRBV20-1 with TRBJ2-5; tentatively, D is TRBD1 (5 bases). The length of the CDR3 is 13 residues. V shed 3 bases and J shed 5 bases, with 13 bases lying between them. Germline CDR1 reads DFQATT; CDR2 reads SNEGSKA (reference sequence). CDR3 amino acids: CSARGQGGETQYF. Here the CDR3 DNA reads TGCAGTGCTAGGGGTCAGGGTGGGGAGACCCAGTACTTC.